What follows are 9 T cell receptor beta chains derived from one specimen sequenced in a study of blood T cell dynamics during melanoma immunotherapy (dated by TCRdb to about 2020). This specimen's time point label, interpreted: pre-treatment baseline. Library preparation used the immunoSEQ multiplex PCR assay. TCRdb re-hosts the immuneACCESS table, in-frame sequences only. Its copies lack some clones; in the studies checked, an unresolved V gene accounts for under half of them, and the cause for the rest is not known. The sample includes more than 10,000 clones, with almost 85% observed a single time. The ten most abundant clones make up approximately 15% of the sample. The specimen was blood, collected from a patient treated with checkpoint blockade. These receptor sequences come from a human donor with melanoma.

The chain carries TRBV21-1 and TRBJ1-4. TRBV21-1 is described as a pseudogene. The CDR3 spans 15 residues. The DNA of the CDR3 is TGTGCCAGCAGCCCTATGGGGGGGGCGGGCGAAAAACTGTTTTTT. It is translated as CASSPMGGAGEKLFF.

The chain joins TRBV30 to TRBJ1-6; the match to TRBD1 covers 8 bases. Germline V CDR1 and CDR2: GTSNPN, SVGIG (reference sequence). The trim removed 2 bases at V and 4 bases at J, leaving 7 bases unmatched. This CDR3 has 16 residues. In DNA, the CDR3 is TGTGCCTGGAGTTGGACAGGGACTACTTATAATTCACCCCTCCACTTT. This encodes CAWSWTGTTYNSPLHF.

CDR3 amino acids: CASRHWTGGQATNEKLFF. The CDR3 DNA sequence: TGCGCCAGCAGACATTGGACAGGGGGCCAAGCAACTAATGAAAAACTGTTTTTT. The J gene is TRBJ1-4, the V gene TRBV10-1; TRBD1 matches at 11 bases. The CDR3 is 18 amino acids. The V segment lost 6 bases and the J segment 0 bases; nucleotides outside the gene matches: 9. Germline V CDR1 and CDR2: WNHNN, SYGVQD (reference sequence).

This clone was picked up a small number of times. The V and J genes are TRBV9 and TRBJ1-1, with a possible D match to TRBD1 (5 bases). Germline loops: CDR1 SGDLS, CDR2 YYNGEE. The length of the CDR3 is 12 residues. Trimming removed 4 bases from V and 7 bases from J, with 11 bases in between. CDR3 nucleotide sequence: TGTGCCAGCAGCACCGGGGGAGGTGAAGCTTTCTTT. Its protein product is CASSTGGGEAFF.

This clone was seen a single time. The chain recombines TRBV4-2 with TRBJ1-2; D is perhaps TRBD1 (5 bases). Trimming cost V 2 bases and J 8 bases, with 15 bases left between them. CDR3 length: 14 amino acids. Looked up from germline, CDR1 is LGHNA and CDR2 is YNFKEQ. The CDR3: CASSQLQVANGYTF. The CDR3 DNA reads TGTGCCAGCAGCCAACTACAGGTAGCGAACGGCTACACCTTC.

V and J are TRBV7-3 and TRBJ2-2, with D maybe TRBD1 (7 bases). This CDR3 region has 15 residues. CDR1 is SGHTA, CDR2 FQGTGA, per germline. V dropped 2 bases and J dropped 2 bases, with 9 bases sitting between them. CDR3: CASSLGGGNTGELFF. CDR3 in DNA: TGTGCCAGCAGCTTAGGAGGGGGCAACACCGGGGAGCTGTTTTTT.

The chain carries TRBV19 and TRBJ1-5; D may be TRBD1 (5 bases). Germline CDR1 LNHDA, CDR2 SQIVND (reference sequence). The CDR3 consists of 15 residues. V lost 3 bases and J lost 2, with 11 bases in between. CDR3 nucleotides: TGTGCCAGTAGTATGGGGACGACGGGCAATCAGCCCCAGCATTTT. Translating gives CASSMGTTGNQPQHF.

This clone was seen just once. The chain couples TRBV11-3 to TRBJ2-3; D not certain. The germline gives CDR1 SGHNT, CDR2 YENEEA. V lost 3 bases and J lost 2, with 6 bases in between. The length of the CDR3 is 13 residues. DNA of the CDR3: TGTGCCAGCAGCTTGACTGCCACAGATACGCAGTATTTT. It encodes CASSLTATDTQYF.

The V call is TRBV4-3, the J call TRBJ2-1, with 9 bases lining up with TRBD2. The CDR3 consists of 18 residues. Germline V gene sequence: CDR1 LGHNA, CDR2 YSLEER. Unmatched junction bases numbered 16, after V lost 4 bases and J lost 6 bases. CDR3 DNA: TGCGCCAGCAGCCTAAGAGGATCTAGCGGGGCCCGGGCCAATGAGCAGTTCTTC. Translation gives CASSLRGSSGARANEQFF.